This TCR beta chain came from a study of shared clonotypes between healthy human individuals. Study-level information: The people who gave samples were two women and a few men aged 18 to 49.

Here immunoSEQ multiplex PCR was the method, and the copy in TCRdb shows in-frame clones only, minus some. The repertoire holds over 700,000 clones, with around 70% as singletons. V lost 0 bases and J 6 bases, leaving 18 bases between the germline ends. The CDR3 runs to 16 residues. The germline V gene encodes CDR1 MNHEY and CDR2 SVGAGI. About this clone: Its specificity is unknown.

Study-wide results and caveats: Sorted-subset sequencing was shown by rarefaction to be incomplete despite large depth.

The TCR comes from a woman in her 30s in good health. Sequenced sample: memory CD4+ T cells sorted from blood. Indicated subset: CD45RA-negative fraction. V gene TRBV6-5 combines with J gene TRBJ2-7; maybe TRBD2 (5 bases). CDR3 in amino acids: CASSYSSGQVEGEQYF. The CDR3 DNA follows: TGTGCCAGCAGTTACTCTTCTGGCCAGGTCGAGGGCGAGCAGTACTTC.